These 7 T cell receptor beta chains share one sample of origin, sequenced in a study of blood T cells in healthy people across ages (dated by TCRdb to the mid-2010s). Receptor amplification or capture employed 5' RACE. The sample was run on an Illumina HiSeq 2500. The second PCR ran for about 6 to 12 cycles and used a J-beta primer mix along with a sample-barcoded 5' primer. TCRdb passed the public sequencing reads through fastp at Q25 and MiXCR, retaining productive beta sequences. CDR3 protein sequences are deduplicated, and each keeps its most common genes and DNA. Counted in this sample were hundreds of thousands of distinct CDR3 sequences; roughly 49% of them appeared once. The ten largest clones represent about a third of the sample. The sequencing input was blood. The receptors here all came from a woman in her fifties or sixties in good health.

The rearrangement joins TRBV20-1 to TRBJ2-7, with D perhaps TRBD1 or TRBD2 (5 bases each). CDR1 and CDR2 from the germline V gene are DFQATT and SNEGSKA (reference sequence). Trimming took 3 bases from V and 3 from J, leaving 12 bases between them. The CDR3 length is 13 residues. CDR3 bases: TGCAGTGCTAGTAAACAGGCGGGCTACGAGCAGTACTTC. This translates into CSASKQAGYEQYF.

The V call is TRBV14, the J call TRBJ2-7, with D tentatively TRBD1 (7 bases). The CDR3 is 15 amino acids. The V and J ends lost 2 bases and 0 bases respectively, with 11 bases between them. CDR1 is SGHDN, CDR2 FVKESK, per germline. Here the CDR3 reads CASSQRRDSSYEQYF. The CDR3 nucleotides are TGTGCCAGCAGCCAACGGAGGGACAGCTCCTACGAGCAGTACTTC.

This clonotype was counted between two and nine times. V gene TRBV3-1 combines with J gene TRBJ2-5; a possible D gene is TRBD2 (5 bases). CDR3 length equals 12 residues. Germline V gene data show CDR1 as LGHDT and CDR2 as YNNKEL (reference sequence). V shed 2 bases and J shed 11 bases, with 12 bases lying between them. CDR3 loop: CASSQSRGEQYF. In DNA form, the CDR3 reads TGTGCCAGCAGCCAATCCCGGGGTGAGCAGTACTTC.

Remarks on this clonotype: Mismatch with germline at one junction end may stem from a read error. V usage is TRBV12-3 or TRBV12-4 and J usage is TRBJ2-6; 8 bases map to TRBD1. This CDR3 contains 20 residues. CDR3 residues: CASSYAHGTGKTSGANVLTF. The CDR3 nucleotides are TGTGCCAGCAGCTACGCCCACGGGACAGGTAAAACCTCTGGAGCCAACGTCCTGACTTTC.

This clonotype has only a few counts. The chain combines TRBV4-3 with TRBJ2-7, with 9 positions matching TRBD1. Germline loops: CDR1 LGHNA, CDR2 YSLEER. CDR3 size: 15 residues. The V gene end was trimmed by 4 bases and the J gene end by 2 bases; junction bases not matched to a gene: 6. CDR3 protein: CASSRLTGGTYEQYF. The CDR3 DNA reads TGCGCCAGCAGCCGCCTGACAGGGGGAACCTACGAGCAGTACTTC.

This clonotype was counted only a few times. The J gene is TRBJ2-3, the V gene TRBV6-5; weak D call: TRBD1 (6 bases). Germline CDR1 and CDR2: MNHEY and SVGAGI. The CDR3 extends over 15 amino acids. Between the trimmed V and J ends, which lost 6 bases and 4 bases, there was a span of 17 bases. The CDR3 here is CASRLRDKTPDTQYF. The CDR3 nucleotides read TGTGCCAGCAGGCTCCGGGACAAGACCCCAGATACGCAGTATTTT.

The chain has TRBV9 and TRBJ2-2, with a tentative D call TRBD2 (5 bases). The length of the CDR3 is 15 residues. The V gene's germline CDR1 is SGDLS and CDR2 YYNGEE. V dropped 2 bases and J dropped 3 bases, with 11 bases sitting between them. The DNA for the CDR3 is TGTGCCAGCAGCGTTGGGAGCCAATACACCGGGGAGCTGTTTTTT. Residues: CASSVGSQYTGELFF.